The 3 T cell receptor beta chains below were found in one sample sequenced in a study of blood T cell repertoires in COVID-19. Data came from immunoSEQ multiplex PCR; TCRdb stores just in-frame clones and leaves some out. The profile covers about 270,000 clones, with 88% appearing a single time and around 3% taken by the ten largest. Sequencing input: PBMCs or T cells enriched from blood (not recorded which). The receptors come from a woman aged 50 to 60 who had recovered from COVID-19.

The V call is TRBV4-1, the J call TRBJ1-5; 9 bases agree with TRBD1. Germline V lookup: CDR1 MGHRA, CDR2 YSYEKL. V was clipped by 4 bases and J by 1 base; unmatched bases: 5. CDR3 length: 16 residues. CDR3 amino acids: CASSPRQGDSNQPQHF. CDR3 DNA sequence: TGCGCCAGCAGCCCACGACAGGGGGACAGCAATCAGCCCCAGCATTTT.

This chain's CDR3 is CASIPGSLDYGYTF. CDR3 bases: TGTGCCAGCATCCCCGGGTCCCTCGACTATGGCTACACCTTC. The chain combines TRBV28 with TRBJ1-2; D not certain. The CDR3 length is 14 residues. The V gene's germline CDR1 is MDHEN and CDR2 SYDVKM. Trimming took 7 bases from V and 3 from J, leaving 15 bases between them.

This clone was counted a few times. V usage is TRBV6-5 and J usage is TRBJ2-2; 8 bases map to TRBD2. CDR1 is MNHEY and CDR2 is SVGAGI in the germline V gene. CDR3 length: 16 amino acids. V shed 3 bases, J shed 4 bases, and the junction held 7 bases outside the gene matches. CDR3 bases: TGTGCCAGCAGTTATACGACTAGCGAGGGCACCGGGGAGCTGTTTTTT. This encodes CASSYTTSEGTGELFF.